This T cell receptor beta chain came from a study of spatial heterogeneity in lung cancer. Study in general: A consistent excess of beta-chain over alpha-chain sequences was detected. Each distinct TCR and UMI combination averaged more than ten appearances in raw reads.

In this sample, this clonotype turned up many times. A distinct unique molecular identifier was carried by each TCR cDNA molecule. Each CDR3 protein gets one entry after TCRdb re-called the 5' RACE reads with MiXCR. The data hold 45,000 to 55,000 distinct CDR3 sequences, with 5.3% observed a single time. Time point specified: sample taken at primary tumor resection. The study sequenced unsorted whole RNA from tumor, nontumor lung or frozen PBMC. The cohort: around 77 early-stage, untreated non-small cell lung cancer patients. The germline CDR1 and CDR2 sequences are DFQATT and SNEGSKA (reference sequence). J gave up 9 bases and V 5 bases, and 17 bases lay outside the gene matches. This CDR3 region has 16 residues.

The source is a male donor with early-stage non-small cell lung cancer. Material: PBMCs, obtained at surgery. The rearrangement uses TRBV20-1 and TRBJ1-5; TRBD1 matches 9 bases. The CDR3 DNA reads TGCAGTGCTCCTGCTACCGGGACAGGGCCCGGCGGGCCCCAGCATTTT. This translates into CSAPATGTGPGGPQHF.